The 30 T cell receptor beta chains in this list originate from one sample, sequenced in a study of cytotoxic CD8 clonotypes in ibrutinib-treated CLL (dated by TCRdb to the early 2020s). The protocol used for the library was the immunoSEQ multiplex PCR assay. TCRdb obtained this table from immuneACCESS and retained in-frame rearrangements with V and J assigned. These tables miss some clones; where compared with another copy, unresolved V genes account for less than half of the shortfall, and the remainder is unexplained. For this sample the table gives around 250,000 clones, of which about three quarters were detected only once. The top ten clones comprise approximately 15% of the sample. The time point label, read with the paper, signifies: 20 to 30 months on ibrutinib. Sequencing was performed on PBMCs, taken after 24 months of ibrutinib treatment. Every receptor here comes from a human donor with chronic lymphocytic leukemia.

This rearrangement joins TRBV4-3 to TRBJ1-5; D is unclear. Germline V gene data show CDR1 as LGHNA and CDR2 as YSLEER. V was pared by 2 bases and J by 2 bases, with 10 bases between. CDR3 size: 15 residues. The CDR3 region is CASSQQFQGNQPQHF. CDR3 sequence (DNA): TGCGCCAGCAGCCAACAGTTTCAGGGCAATCAGCCCCAGCATTTT.

The chain links TRBV4-3 to TRBJ2-2; possible D gene TRBD2, 5 bases. The CDR3 has 17 residues. Germline V gene sequence: CDR1 LGHNA, CDR2 YSLEER. The V gene lost 0 bases and the J gene lost 7 bases, with 18 bases spanning the gap. This CDR3 reads CASSQDARADGSGELFF. The CDR3 DNA reads as TGCGCCAGCAGCCAAGATGCGAGGGCCGACGGAAGCGGGGAGCTGTTTTTT.

The CDR3 bases are TGTGCCAGTAACGACCCTGCGACAGGGTACATCTACGAGCAGTACTTC. Amino acid sequence: CASNDPATGYIYEQYF. V and J are TRBV19 and TRBJ2-5, with 7 bases aligning to TRBD1. Matching the DNA end better, TRBJ2-7 makes the J call doubtful. Germline V CDR1 and CDR2: LNHDA, SQIVND (reference sequence). This CDR3 is 16 amino acids long.

The chain combines TRBV11-2 with TRBJ2-7; 11 positions match TRBD1. Unmatched junction bases numbered 1, after V lost 1 base and J lost 2 bases. CDR3 length: 15 amino acids. Germline loops: CDR1 SGHAT, CDR2 FQNNGV. The CDR3 DNA reads TGTGCCAGCAGCTTAGTGGGACAGGGGGCCTACGAGCAGTACTTC. Translating gives CASSLVGQGAYEQYF.

This chain joins TRBV29-1 and TRBJ2-7, with D perhaps matching TRBD1 (6 bases). The CDR3 runs 14 residues. Germline CDR1 and CDR2: SQVTM and ANQGSEA. Between the trimmed V and J ends, which lost 4 bases and 3 bases, there was a span of 16 bases. The CDR3 loop is CSVATGSLLYEQYF. The CDR3 region has the DNA TGCAGCGTTGCGACAGGTAGCCTACTCTACGAGCAGTACTTC.

The V gene is TRBV28, the J gene TRBJ2-5; no firm D call. Germline CDR1 reads MDHEN; CDR2 reads SYDVKM. Trimming took off 6 bases at V and 5 bases at J, with 13 bases between the two ends. The CDR3 spans 13 residues. The CDR3 is CASSRPIQETQYF. For the CDR3, the DNA is TGTGCCAGCAGCCGTCCCATCCAGGAGACCCAGTACTTC. Variable domain in full (rest from reference TRBV28 and TRBJ2-5): DVKVTQSSRYLVKRTGEKVFLECVQDMDHENMFWYRQDPGLGLRLIYFSYDVKMKEKGDIPEGYSVSREKKERFSLILESASTNQTSMYLCASSRPIQETQYFGPGTRLLVL.

The chain has TRBV28 and TRBJ2-5; D is unresolved. Looked up from germline, CDR1 is MDHEN and CDR2 is SYDVKM. Between the trimmed V and J ends, which lost 3 bases and 1 base, there was a span of 9 bases. CDR3 size: 14 residues. CDR3 coding DNA: TGTGCCAGCAGTTTGCAGCCGCCCCAAGAGACCCAGTACTTC. This codes for CASSLQPPQETQYF.

CDR3 sequence reads: CASSPGAVGETQYF. In nucleotides, the CDR3 is TGCGCCAGCAGCCCAGGGGCGGTTGGAGAGACCCAGTACTTC. V gene TRBV4-3 combines with J gene TRBJ2-5; weak D call: TRBD1 (6 bases). V lost 4 bases and J lost 4, with 13 bases in between. This CDR3 has 14 residues. Germline V gives CDR1 LGHNA, CDR2 YSLEER.

The chain uses TRBV7-8 and TRBJ2-1, with D tentatively TRBD2 (5 bases). The V and J ends lost 3 bases and 2 bases respectively, with 11 bases between them. The CDR3 has 15 residues. Looked up from germline, CDR1 is SGHVS and CDR2 is FQNEAQ. The CDR3: CASSLGSSTYNEQFF. In DNA form, the CDR3 reads TGTGCCAGCAGCTTGGGGAGTTCGACCTACAATGAGCAGTTCTTC.

The chain employs TRBV29-1 and TRBJ2-3, with 7 bases matching TRBD2. V trimming: 1 base; J trimming: 5 bases; junction bases outside the gene matches: 0. Germline lookup yields CDR1 SQVTM and CDR2 ANQGSEA. The CDR3 is made up of 12 amino acids. For the CDR3, the DNA is TGCAGCGTTGAAGGGGGGGGAGATACGCAGTATTTT. This codes for CSVEGGGDTQYF.

The V gene is TRBV4-3, the J gene TRBJ2-7, with D unresolved. In germline, CDR1 is LGHNA, CDR2 YSLEER. CDR3 length equals 16 residues. V lost 0 bases to trimming and J lost 0 bases, with 12 bases between them. CDR3 sequence: CASSQDRLSRSYEQYF. The CDR3 bases are TGCGCCAGCAGCCAAGATCGGCTCTCTCGCTCCTACGAGCAGTACTTC.

The chain employs TRBV4-1 and TRBJ2-7; D not resolved. Per the germline V gene, CDR1 is MGHRA and CDR2 is YSYEKL. V lost 4 bases and J 3 bases, leaving 10 bases between the germline ends. There are 13 residues in the CDR3. CDR3 in DNA: TGCGCCAGCAGCCTAGAACCGGACTACGAGCAGTACTTC. It translates to CASSLEPDYEQYF.

J is TRBJ2-2 and V is TRBV7-9; TRBD1 agrees at 7 bases. CDR3 length equals 15 residues. In germline, CDR1 is SEHNR, CDR2 FQNEAQ (reference sequence). Unmatched junction bases numbered 6, after V lost 8 bases and J lost 0 bases. In nucleotides, the CDR3 is TGTGCCAGCGGTAGACAGGGTGCGAACACCGGGGAGCTGTTTTTT. Residues: CASGRQGANTGELFF.

The chain joins TRBV5-6 to TRBJ1-1; a possible D gene is TRBD1 (5 bases). This CDR3 region has 12 residues. V lost 0 bases and J 6 bases, leaving 6 bases between the germline ends. Germline V gene sequence: CDR1 SGHDT, CDR2 YYEEEE. The CDR3 nucleotides read TGTGCCAGCAGCTTGGGGACATCTGAAGCTTTCTTT. This codes for CASSLGTSEAFF.

The V call is TRBV30, the J call TRBJ1-5; possible D gene TRBD1, 6 bases. Germline CDR1 GTSNPN, CDR2 SVGIG (reference sequence). Trimming shortened V by 0 bases and J by 4 bases, and 16 bases separated the two germline ends. CDR3 length: 16 residues. The CDR3 DNA reads TGTGCCTGGAGTGTACCCCAGGACAGAGGGAATCAGCCCCAGCATTTT. Amino acid sequence: CAWSVPQDRGNQPQHF.

This clone has just a few counts. The chain couples TRBV30 to TRBJ1-2; D gene ambiguous. The germline V gene encodes CDR1 GTSNPN and CDR2 SVGIG (reference sequence). Trimming took off 0 bases at V and 3 bases at J, with 5 bases between the two ends. This CDR3 is 12 amino acids long. In DNA, the CDR3 is TGTGCCTGGAGTGTAGTAGACTATGGCTACACCTTC. Its translation is CAWSVVDYGYTF.

This sequence joins TRBV5-1 and TRBJ2-3; TRBD2 is a possible D gene (5 bases). CDR3 length equals 13 residues. Germline loops: CDR1 SGHRS, CDR2 YFSETQ. V shed 8 bases and J shed 6 bases, with 16 bases lying between them. The CDR3 reads CASNPWGDDTQYF. The CDR3 coding sequence is TGCGCCAGTAACCCTTGGGGAGATGATACGCAGTATTTT.

The chain links TRBV28 to TRBJ1-2, with 9 bases matching TRBD1. The length of the CDR3 is 16 residues. The germline V gene has CDR1 MDHEN and CDR2 SYDVKM. Trimming removed 6 bases from V and 1 base from J; junction bases left unmatched: 9. CDR3 amino acids: CASRGVGDRVNYGYTF. The CDR3 region has the DNA TGTGCCAGCAGAGGGGTAGGGGACAGGGTTAACTATGGCTACACCTTC.

This chain connects TRBV7-3 to TRBJ2-1; 8 bases agree with TRBD2. The junction had 10 bases not matched to a gene; V was cut back by 5 bases and J by 7 bases. Per the germline V gene, CDR1 is SGHTA and CDR2 is FQGTGA. The CDR3 sequence is 15 residues long. The CDR3 sequence is CASSPSGGPGNEQFF. DNA of the CDR3: TGTGCCAGCAGCCCGAGCGGGGGTCCTGGGAATGAGCAGTTCTTC.

The chain combines TRBV7-2 with TRBJ1-1; D gene unclear. CDR1 is SGHTA and CDR2 is FQGNSA in the germline V gene. V was trimmed by 4 bases and J by 3 bases, leaving 9 bases between them. This CDR3 has 13 residues. The CDR3, as DNA: TGTGCCAGCAGCTCAGAGGCGGACACTGAAGCTTTCTTT. It is translated as CASSSEADTEAFF.

The rearrangement links TRBV9 to TRBJ2-5; 11 nucleotides match TRBD1. Looked up from germline, CDR1 is SGDLS and CDR2 is YYNGEE. V shed 10 bases and J 5 bases; nucleotides not matched to a gene: 4. The CDR3 is 12 residues long. The CDR3 is CASGTGGETQYF. The DNA of the CDR3 is TGTGCCTCGGGGACAGGGGGGGAGACCCAGTACTTC.

This clone was detected only once. The chain combines TRBV6-5 with TRBJ1-2, with a tentative D call TRBD1 (5 bases). Germline CDR1 reads MNHEY; CDR2 reads SVGAGI. The CDR3 is 15 amino acids. V gave up 1 base and J gave up 4 bases, with 13 bases separating them. CDR3: CASSYFTGLTYGYTF. The DNA of the CDR3 is TGTGCCAGCAGTTACTTCACGGGGCTGACCTATGGCTACACCTTC.

This rearrangement joins TRBV7-2 to TRBJ1-5, with no clear D. V was clipped by 3 bases and J by 6 bases, with 9 bases between them. In germline, CDR1 is SGHTA, CDR2 FQGNSA. This CDR3 has 13 amino acids. CDR3 sequence: CASSFDRFQPQHF. CDR3 DNA sequence: TGTGCCAGCAGCTTCGACCGATTTCAGCCCCAGCATTTT.

The chain links TRBV7-9 to TRBJ2-7; TRBD2 agrees at 10 bases. The CDR3 covers 15 residues. The J segment lost 3 bases and the V segment lost 3 bases, leaving 5 bases of the junction unmatched. CDR1 and CDR2 from the germline V gene are SEHNR and FQNEAQ (reference sequence). This CDR3 reads CASSFSLAGVYEQYF. In DNA form, the CDR3 reads TGTGCCAGCAGCTTCTCCCTAGCGGGAGTCTACGAGCAGTACTTC. Using reference TRBV7-9 and TRBJ2-7 for the parts outside the CDR3, the full variable domain is DTGVSQNPRHKITKRGQNVTFRCDPISEHNRLYWYRQTLGQGPEFLTYFQNEAQLEKSRLLSDRFSAERPKGSFSTLEIQRTEQGDSAMYLCASSFSLAGVYEQYFGPGTRLTVT.

The chain joins TRBV25-1 to TRBJ2-2, with 7 bases fitting TRBD1. V lost 3 bases to trimming and J lost 6 bases; unmatched junction nucleotides: 7. This CDR3 is built from 15 residues. Germline CDR1 MGHDK, CDR2 SYGVNS. In nucleotides, the CDR3 is TGTGCCAGCAGTGATATCGGGACAGTGCCCGGGGAGCTGTTTTTT. It codes for CASSDIGTVPGELFF.

The chain joins TRBV9 to TRBJ2-1; D unclear. V lost 5 bases and J 0 bases, leaving 12 bases between the germline ends. The germline CDR1 and CDR2 sequences are SGDLS and YYNGEE. The CDR3 covers 15 residues. CDR3 nucleotide sequence: TGTGCCAGCAGTCCAAGCGAGTACTCCTACAATGAGCAGTTCTTC. The encoded protein is CASSPSEYSYNEQFF. The full variable domain, with the rest looked up from reference TRBV9 and TRBJ2-1, is DSGVTQTPKHLITATGQRVTLRCSPRSGDLSVYWYQQSLDQGLQFLIQYYNGEERAKGNILERFSAQQFPDLHSELNLSSLELGDSALYFCASSPSEYSYNEQFFGPGTRLTVL.

The chain recombines TRBV18 with TRBJ1-5; D gene ambiguous. The CDR3 is 15 residues long. The V gene lost 3 bases and the J gene lost 2 bases, with 11 bases spanning the gap. Germline CDR1 KGHSH, CDR2 LQKENI. This CDR3 is CASSPSAGGNQPQHF. In DNA, the CDR3 is TGTGCCAGCTCACCTAGCGCAGGTGGCAATCAGCCCCAGCATTTT.

V and J are TRBV19 and TRBJ2-4; no clear D. This CDR3 has 14 amino acids. V lost 5 bases and J lost 5, with 13 bases in between. CDR1 is LNHDA and CDR2 is SQIVND in the germline V gene (reference sequence). CDR3 protein: CASSPDPAENIQYF. The CDR3 DNA reads as TGTGCCAGTAGTCCGGACCCGGCGGAAAACATTCAGTACTTC.

The V call is TRBV6-6, the J call TRBJ2-3; 9 nucleotides match TRBD2. The CDR3 loop spans 16 amino acids. Germline lookup yields CDR1 MNHNY and CDR2 SVGAGI (reference sequence). The V and J ends lost 2 bases and 8 bases, in that order; junction bases with no gene match: 11. CDR3 residues: CASSYGLAGSLVTQYF. The CDR3, as DNA: TGTGCCAGCAGTTACGGGCTAGCGGGGTCGCTCGTTACGCAGTATTTT.

The chain uses TRBV2 and TRBJ1-1; 8 bases are a match to TRBD1. The length of the CDR3 is 14 residues. Germline CDR1 SNHLY, CDR2 FYNNEI. After removal of 6 bases from V and 0 bases from J, the junction contained 3 bases not matched to a gene. The DNA of the CDR3 is TGTGCCAGCAGGGGGACAGGTGTGAACACTGAAGCTTTCTTT. Its protein product is CASRGTGVNTEAFF.